The next 19 T cell receptor beta chains were all read from a single sample in a study of molecular identifiers for immune sequencing clone quantification (dated by TCRdb to 2016 to 2018). Library prep was done by PCR. Sequencing was carried out with a NextSeq 500. TCRdb ran its own pipeline on the public reads, namely fastp trimming at Q25 and MiXCR clone calling, and kept in-frame beta chains. Rows are unified per CDR3 protein, each entry keeping the most common DNA and genes. Within this sample are about 500,000 distinct CDR3 sequences, with approximately 25% of them counted one time only. The ten biggest clones cover approximately 0.76% of the sample. Sample: naive CD8+ T cells from blood, with Jurkat cell RNA spiked in. The sample's cell subset or site label, decoded: FACS-sorted CD8+CD4-CCR7+CD45RA+ naive T cells. These receptors all stem from a human donor in good health. Some libraries in this study had Jurkat cell RNA spiked in.

A few counts support this clonotype. The junction does not match germline at one end; this may be a read error. The chain links TRBV7-8 to TRBJ2-7; 11 bases fit TRBD2. This CDR3 spans 14 amino acids. The germline V gene has CDR1 SGHVS and CDR2 FQNEAQ. CDR3: CSSSPTSGGNEQYF. DNA of the CDR3: TGTTCCAGCAGCCCAACTAGCGGGGGTAACGAGCAGTACTTC.

This clonotype was counted only a few times. The chain employs TRBV4-3 and TRBJ2-7; D might be TRBD2 (5 bases). This CDR3 region has 18 residues. Germline V gives CDR1 LGHNA, CDR2 YSLEER. The germline V and J ends were trimmed by 0 bases and 0 bases, with 18 bases remaining between them. CDR3 sequence (DNA): TGCGCCAGCAGCCAAGAAGCCAAAGAGGGCCAAAGCTCCTACGAGCAGTACTTC. Translated: CASSQEAKEGQSSYEQYF.

This clonotype was recorded a few times. One junction end does not reproduce the germline sequence, and a read error may be involved. The chain has TRBV27 and TRBJ2-6, with a possible D match to TRBD2 (6 bases). Germline V gene lookup returns CDR1 MNHEY and CDR2 SMNVEV (reference sequence). This CDR3 has 14 residues. CDR3 nucleotide sequence: TGTGCCAGCATGGAGGGCTCTGGGGCCAACGTCCAGACTTTC. Protein sequence: CASMEGSGANVQTF.

This clonotype was detected only a few times. This sequence joins TRBV7-2 and TRBJ2-1; D remains ambiguous. CDR3 length: 14 amino acids. CDR1 SGHTA and CDR2 FQGNSA come from the germline V gene. With 5 bases removed from V and 5 bases from J, the gap between germline ends came to 13 bases. The CDR3 loop is CASSRPDLHNEQFF. CDR3 nucleotides: TGTGCCAGCAGCCGTCCGGACCTCCACAATGAGCAGTTCTTC.

This clonotype came up a few times. This chain connects TRBV4-1 to TRBJ1-6; D is possibly TRBD1 (5 bases). This CDR3 comprises 17 residues. The V gene's germline CDR1 is MGHRA and CDR2 YSYEKL. V was cut by 1 base and J by 7 bases, with 17 bases left in between. CDR3 DNA sequence: TGCGCCAGCAGCCAAGGGGGGGTTGTCGGCCCGAATTCACCCCTCCACTTT. Protein: CASSQGGVVGPNSPLHF.

This clonotype was picked up many times. The chain uses TRBV30 and TRBJ1-1, with unresolved D. There are 13 residues in the CDR3. The V end was cut by 0 bases, the J end by 1 base, with 6 bases between. Germline V gene lookup returns CDR1 GTSNPN and CDR2 SVGIG (reference sequence). The CDR3, as DNA: TGTGCCTGGAGTGTACTGGAGAACACTGAAGCTTTCTTT. This codes for CAWSVLENTEAFF.

This clonotype came up a few times. This chain connects TRBV2 to TRBJ2-5, with 10 bases aligning to TRBD1. The germline CDR1 and CDR2 sequences are SNHLY and FYNNEI. Germline trimming cut 3 bases from V and 5 bases from J; bases unmatched to any gene: 15. CDR3 length: 18 residues. The CDR3 sequence: CASSDDFIGTGAWETQYF. The CDR3 nucleotides are TGTGCCAGCAGTGACGACTTTATCGGGACAGGGGCTTGGGAGACCCAGTACTTC.

This clonotype was observed at least ten times. This chain connects TRBV4-2 to TRBJ2-6; unclear D gene. V was trimmed by 2 bases and J by 0 bases, leaving 5 bases between them. Germline values: CDR1 LGHNA, CDR2 YNFKEQ. The CDR3 totals 15 residues. Here the CDR3 reads CASSQSVSGANVLTF. The DNA for the CDR3 is TGTGCCAGCAGCCAATCCGTCTCTGGGGCCAACGTCCTGACTTTC.

This clonotype was observed many times. The chain employs TRBV19 and TRBJ2-4; 7 positions match TRBD1. The CDR3 covers 14 residues. Per germline, CDR1 LNHDA and CDR2 SQIVND (reference sequence). The junction had 13 bases not matched to a gene; V was cut back by 9 bases and J by 8 bases. The CDR3 region is CASQKGQLADIQYF. The CDR3 DNA reads as TGTGCCAGCCAAAAGGGACAGCTGGCGGACATTCAGTACTTC.

This sequence joins TRBV12-3 or TRBV12-4 and TRBJ2-5, with 7 bases aligning to TRBD2. V lost 3 bases to trimming and J lost 4 bases; unmatched junction nucleotides: 8. The CDR3 is made up of 15 amino acids. CDR3 region: CASSFVAGASETQYF. The DNA of the CDR3 is TGTGCCAGCAGTTTCGTGGCGGGAGCATCAGAGACCCAGTACTTC.

This clonotype was seen a few times. This chain joins TRBV7-2 and TRBJ2-5, with 8 bases that match TRBD1. Per the germline V gene, CDR1 is SGHTA and CDR2 is FQGNSA. The trim removed 4 bases at V and 4 bases at J, leaving 5 bases unmatched. This CDR3 spans 14 amino acids. This CDR3 is CASSSTRGRETQYF. For the CDR3, the DNA is TGTGCCAGCAGCTCAACCAGGGGGCGAGAGACCCAGTACTTC.

This clonotype was counted ten times or more. The V call is TRBV6-6, the J call TRBJ1-1; D is unresolved. The CDR3 loop spans 13 amino acids. Germline CDR1 and CDR2: MNHNY and SVGAGI (reference sequence). With 7 bases removed from V and 4 bases from J, the gap between germline ends came to 13 bases. As DNA, the CDR3 is TGTGCCAGCACGTTCTCGGAATTCACTGAAGCTTTCTTT. Encoded protein: CASTFSEFTEAFF.

The V call is TRBV19, the J call TRBJ2-3; D is uncertain. The V gene lost 3 bases and the J gene lost 4 bases, with 8 bases spanning the gap. Germline assignment: CDR1 LNHDA and CDR2 SQIVND (reference sequence). This CDR3 contains 13 residues. The DNA of the CDR3 is TGTGCCAGTAGTATTATTACGTCAGATACGCAGTATTTT. This gives the protein CASSIITSDTQYF.

The genes are TRBV5-1 and TRBJ1-4, with TRBD1 as a possible D gene (5 bases). Germline V gives CDR1 SGHRS, CDR2 YFSETQ. The CDR3 runs 17 residues. Trimming cost V 0 bases and J 3 bases, with 15 bases left between them. In DNA, the CDR3 is TGCGCCAGCAGCTTGGAGACAGTAACGACCGCTAATGAAAAACTGTTTTTT. Amino acids: CASSLETVTTANEKLFF.

The sample holds a few counts of this clonotype. The rearrangement links TRBV7-9 to TRBJ2-3; no clear D gene. V was trimmed by 1 base and J by 6 bases, leaving 14 bases between them. Germline V gives CDR1 SEHNR, CDR2 FQNEAQ (reference sequence). The length of the CDR3 is 15 residues. The CDR3 DNA reads as TGTGCCAGCAGCTTAGTGTCCGGGTCCGGGGATACGCAGTATTTT. Translation: CASSLVSGSGDTQYF.

CDR3 in amino acids: CASSSGHRSGNTIYF. For the CDR3, the DNA is TGTGCCAGCAGCTCGGGACACCGCTCTGGAAACACCATATATTTT. The chain employs TRBV11-2 and TRBJ1-3, with TRBD1 as a possible D gene (6 bases). Germline V lookup: CDR1 SGHAT, CDR2 FQNNGV. This CDR3 is built from 15 residues. V was pared by 4 bases and J by 0 bases, with 10 bases between.

At least ten counts were recorded for this clonotype. The genes are TRBV27 and TRBJ2-7; 12 bases line up with TRBD2. CDR3 size: 15 residues. Germline-derived CDR1 and CDR2 are MNHEY and SMNVEV (reference sequence). J gave up 3 bases and V 7 bases, and 7 bases lay outside the gene matches. The CDR3 DNA reads as TGTGCCAGCAAACTAGCGGGGGGTGCCGGCTACGAGCAGTACTTC. As protein: CASKLAGGAGYEQYF.

Turning to this clonotype: Since a much larger clone is just one base distant, this may be a read error. The chain recombines TRBV29-1 with TRBJ2-5, with no clear D. Germline values: CDR1 SQVTM, CDR2 ANQGSEA. This CDR3 region has 16 residues. The CDR3 DNA is TGCAGCGTTGAGACGAGAGGCCCACGGTACCAAGAGCCCCAGTACTTC. Translation gives CSVETRGPRYQEPQYF.

This chain joins TRBV12-3 or TRBV12-4 and TRBJ1-2; TRBD1 matches at 7 bases. CDR3 length: 13 residues. V trimming: 3 bases; J trimming: 6 bases; junction bases outside the gene matches: 4. In DNA, the CDR3 is TGTGCCAGCAGTTTGGGAACAGGGGATGGCTACACCTTC. This translates into CASSLGTGDGYTF.